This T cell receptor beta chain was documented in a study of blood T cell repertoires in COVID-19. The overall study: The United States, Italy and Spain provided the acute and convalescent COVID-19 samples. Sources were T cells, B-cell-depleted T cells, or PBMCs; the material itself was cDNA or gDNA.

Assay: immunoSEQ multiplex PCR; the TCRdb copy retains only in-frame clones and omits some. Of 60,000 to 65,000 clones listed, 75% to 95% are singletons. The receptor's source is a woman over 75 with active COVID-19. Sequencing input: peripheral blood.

DNA for the CDR3: TGTGCCAGCAGTTTTAATAACCGGGGAGCTGGAAACACCATATATTTT. Translated: CASSFNNRGAGNTIYF. This chain joins TRBV6-5 and TRBJ1-3; no clear D gene. The ends were cut back, 4 bases at V and 2 bases at J, with 15 bases in the middle. This CDR3 comprises 16 residues. Per germline, CDR1 MNHEY and CDR2 SVGAGI.